The 3 T cell receptor beta chains below come from one sample, sequenced in a study of cytomegalovirus exposure and HLA in healthy donors. Primers for the PCR totalled 60 Vbeta and 13 Jbeta. Clones were sequenced by immunoSEQ multiplex PCR, and TCRdb holds only the in-frame ones, with some missing. The sample carries approximately 180,000 clones, about 13% recorded once. Sequencing input: PBMCs. The origin of the receptors is a man aged 50-60 years in good health and CMV-seropositive.

This rearrangement joins TRBV19 to TRBJ1-1; D is uncertain. V gave up 8 bases and J gave up 1 base, with 11 bases separating them. The CDR3 runs 13 residues. Germline CDR1 LNHDA, CDR2 SQIVND (reference sequence). The CDR3 here is CASSLTRNTEAFF. In DNA, the CDR3 is TGTGCCAGTTCGTTGACTCGGAACACTGAAGCTTTCTTT.

This rearrangement joins TRBV25-1 to TRBJ1-4; D is uncertain. Germline assignment: CDR1 MGHDK and CDR2 SYGVNS. The CDR3 totals 13 residues. The V end was cut by 7 bases, the J end by 11 bases, with 17 bases between. CDR3 amino acids: CASTAPHGRKLFF. As DNA, the CDR3 is TGTGCCAGCACGGCTCCCCATGGGAGGAAACTGTTTTTT.

The rearrangement joins TRBV10-2 to TRBJ2-1; no definite D call. V was shortened by 6 bases and J by 1 base, with 10 bases between the two germline ends. From germline, CDR1 is WSHSY and CDR2 SAAADI. The CDR3 is 14 residues long. The CDR3 spells CASSKQSSYNEQFF. The CDR3 nucleotides read TGCGCCAGCAGCAAACAATCTTCCTACAATGAGCAGTTCTTC.